This entry lists 21 T cell receptor beta chains sequenced from one sample in a study of long-term antiretroviral therapy in people with HIV. The assay used was immunoSEQ (version v3.0), run at survey level. Here immunoSEQ multiplex PCR was the method, and the copy in TCRdb shows in-frame clones only, minus some. The profile shows about 34,000 clones, 83% of them singletons. The material sequenced was unsorted PBMCs, taken 0.4 years before starting antiretroviral therapy. The receptors originated from a man between 18 and 35 years old with HIV.

V gene TRBV18 combines with J gene TRBJ1-1, with D hard to call. CDR1 and CDR2 (germline): KGHSH, LQKENI. CDR3 size: 15 residues. V gave up 3 bases and J gave up 1 base, with 12 bases separating them. The CDR3: CASSPSRGPNTEAFF. In nucleotides, the CDR3 is TGTGCCAGCTCACCGAGCCGAGGGCCGAACACTGAAGCTTTCTTT. The whole variable domain, filled in from reference TRBV18 and TRBJ1-1, reads NAGVMQNPRHLVRRRGQEARLRCSPMKGHSHVYWYRQLPEEGLKFMVYLQKENIIDESGMPKERFSAEFPKEGPSILRIQQVVRGDSAAYFCASSPSRGPNTEAFFGQGTRLTVV.

V and J are TRBV27 and TRBJ1-2, with a possible D match to TRBD1 (6 bases). V lost 2 bases to trimming and J lost 5 bases, with 15 bases between them. The CDR3 is made up of 15 amino acids. In germline, CDR1 is MNHEY, CDR2 SMNVEV (reference sequence). The CDR3 region is CASSLEGGGVYGYTF. In DNA form, the CDR3 reads TGTGCCAGCAGTTTAGAGGGGGGTGGGGTTTATGGCTACACCTTC.

In this sample, this clone turned up a few times. The chain employs TRBV6-1 and TRBJ1-5; 7 nucleotides align to TRBD1. V shed 3 bases and J 3 bases; nucleotides not matched to a gene: 8. The germline V gene encodes CDR1 MNHNS and CDR2 SASEGT. The CDR3 is 16 amino acids. CDR3 in DNA: TGTGCCAGCAGTGAGACCACAGGGGTAAACAATCAGCCCCAGCATTTT. This encodes CASSETTGVNNQPQHF.

V gene TRBV5-1 combines with J gene TRBJ2-7; 10 bases match TRBD1. Germline V CDR1 and CDR2: SGHRS, YFSETQ. The CDR3 is 15 residues long. Trimming at V came to 4 bases and at J to 2 bases, leaving 6 bases not matched to a gene. CDR3 protein: CASSLGQGEAYEQYF. The CDR3 DNA reads as TGCGCCAGCAGCCTTGGACAGGGGGAGGCCTACGAGCAGTACTTC.

This rearrangement joins TRBV30 to TRBJ1-3, with D possibly being TRBD1 (5 bases). V was clipped by 3 bases and J by 0 bases, with 21 bases between them. The CDR3 sequence is 18 residues long. From germline, CDR1 is GTSNPN and CDR2 SVGIG (reference sequence). CDR3 sequence: CAWRSFGRGRDSGNTIYF. The CDR3 DNA is TGTGCCTGGAGGTCCTTCGGCCGGGGCAGGGACTCTGGAAACACCATATATTTT.

The CDR3 nucleotides read TGTGCCAGCAGCTCCCCCCCGGAGGGGGCCAACGTCCTGACTTTC. Its translation is CASSSPPEGANVLTF. V and J are TRBV5-6 and TRBJ2-6; D is uncertain. Germline assignment: CDR1 SGHDT and CDR2 YYEEEE. V dropped 3 bases and J dropped 4 bases, with 11 bases sitting between them. The CDR3 spans 15 residues.

The rearrangement links TRBV19 to TRBJ1-4; 7 bases align to TRBD1. From germline, CDR1 is LNHDA and CDR2 SQIVND (reference sequence). The V gene end was trimmed by 4 bases and the J gene end by 5 bases; junction bases not matched to a gene: 1. The CDR3 length is 13 residues. The CDR3: CASSTRGNEKLFF. The CDR3 nucleotides are TGTGCCAGTAGTACCAGGGGGAATGAAAAACTGTTTTTT. The variable domain in full, with the rest retrieved from reference TRBV19 and TRBJ1-4, is DGGITQSPKYLFRKEGQNVTLSCEQNLNHDAMYWYRQDPGQGLRLIYYSQIVNDFQKGDIAEGYSVSREKKESFPLTVTSAQKNPTAFYLCASSTRGNEKLFFGSGTQLSVL.

J is TRBJ1-1 and V is TRBV5-1, with D unresolved. The CDR3 runs to 20 residues. Germline V gene data show CDR1 as SGHRS and CDR2 as YFSETQ. Trimming stripped 0 bases from V and 1 base from J, with 25 bases between. For the CDR3, the DNA is TGCGCCAGCAGCTTGGGAGGCGTAGGTGGGCAGGACGTGAGGAACACTGAAGCTTTCTTT. It codes for CASSLGGVGGQDVRNTEAFF.

CDR3 loop: CASSLGSGGAFF. As DNA, the CDR3 is TGTGCCAGCAGCTTGGGATCGGGGGGAGCTTTCTTT. This chain uses TRBV5-6 with TRBJ1-1; perhaps TRBD1 as D (5 bases). Trimming shortened V by 0 bases and J by 10 bases, and 10 bases separated the two germline ends. Per germline, CDR1 SGHDT and CDR2 YYEEEE. This CDR3 region has 12 residues.

The V call is TRBV11-2, the J call TRBJ2-7, with D unresolved. Germline V gives CDR1 SGHAT, CDR2 FQNNGV. The CDR3 is 15 amino acids. V lost 6 bases, J lost 0 bases, and 15 bases lay in between. This chain's CDR3 is CASSTTRTDSYEQYF. DNA of the CDR3: TGTGCCAGCAGTACCACCCGGACGGACTCCTACGAGCAGTACTTC.

The chain has TRBV7-9 and TRBJ2-5, with 7 positions matching TRBD2. The CDR3 spans 13 residues. Germline V gene sequence: CDR1 SEHNR, CDR2 FQNEAQ (reference sequence). The V segment lost 2 bases and the J segment 6 bases; nucleotides outside the gene matches: 3. CDR3 in DNA: TGTGCCAGCAGCTTATGGGGGGGAAAGACCCAGTACTTC. It translates to CASSLWGGKTQYF. The full variable domain, completed using reference TRBV7-9 and TRBJ2-5, is DTGVSQNPRHKITKRGQNVTFRCDPISEHNRLYWYRQTLGQGPEFLTYFQNEAQLEKSRLLSDRFSAERPKGSFSTLEIQRTEQGDSAMYLCASSLWGGKTQYFGPGTRLLVL.

This rearrangement joins TRBV7-9 to TRBJ1-1; D remains unclear. CDR3 size: 14 residues. Looked up from germline, CDR1 is SEHNR and CDR2 is FQNEAQ (reference sequence). Trimming took off 5 bases at V and 1 base at J, with 11 bases between the two ends. The CDR3 protein is CASSPYTTNTEAFF. In nucleotides, the CDR3 is TGTGCCAGCAGCCCCTACACCACGAACACTGAAGCTTTCTTT. Full variable domain (rest looked up from reference TRBV7-9 and TRBJ1-1): DTGVSQNPRHKITKRGQNVTFRCDPISEHNRLYWYRQTLGQGPEFLTYFQNEAQLEKSRLLSDRFSAERPKGSFSTLEIQRTEQGDSAMYLCASSPYTTNTEAFFGQGTRLTVV.

In this sample, this clone turned up a few times. V is TRBV18 and J is TRBJ1-6; D gene ambiguous. CDR3 length: 13 residues. V was shortened by 2 bases and J by 10 bases, with 9 bases between the two germline ends. The V gene's germline CDR1 is KGHSH and CDR2 LQKENI. CDR3 coding DNA: TGTGCCAGCTCACCAGAACGTCTCTCACCCCTCCACTTT. Translated: CASSPERLSPLHF.

The count of this clone is one. This chain links TRBV4-1 with TRBJ2-5; 7 bases fit TRBD1. Germline-derived CDR1 and CDR2 are MGHRA and YSYEKL. J was trimmed by 3 bases and V by 4 bases; bases with no gene match: 8. CDR3 length equals 15 residues. This CDR3 reads CASSLIWTGEETQYF. Written as DNA, the CDR3 is TGCGCCAGCAGCCTCATATGGACAGGAGAAGAGACCCAGTACTTC.

J is TRBJ2-7 and V is TRBV18, with 9 positions matching TRBD2. V lost 0 bases to trimming and J lost 7 bases; unmatched junction nucleotides: 13. The CDR3 consists of 17 residues. The germline V gene has CDR1 KGHSH and CDR2 LQKENI. The CDR3 DNA sequence: TGTGCCAGCTCACCACCTACCTTTATGGCGGGGGGGCAAGAGCAGTACTTC. Translation gives CASSPPTFMAGGQEQYF. The variable domain in full, completed from reference TRBV18 and TRBJ2-7, reads NAGVMQNPRHLVRRRGQEARLRCSPMKGHSHVYWYRQLPEEGLKFMVYLQKENIIDESGMPKERFSAEFPKEGPSILRIQQVVRGDSAAYFCASSPPTFMAGGQEQYFGPGTRLTVT.

With respect to this clone: At the DNA level, this CDR3 is encoded by other sequences in the same sample as well. The chain combines TRBV10-3 with TRBJ1-5; the D gene is possibly TRBD1 (5 bases). V lost 2 bases, J lost 3 bases, and 11 bases lay in between. There are 15 residues in the CDR3. Germline values: CDR1 ENHRY, CDR2 SYGVKD. CDR3 sequence reads: CAISEGDLNNQPQHF. The CDR3, as DNA: TGTGCCATCAGTGAGGGGGACCTGAACAATCAGCCCCAGCATTTT.

The chain recombines TRBV5-1 with TRBJ2-1, with 15 bases that match TRBD2. CDR1 and CDR2 from the germline V gene are SGHRS and YFSETQ. After removal of 0 bases from V and 2 bases from J, the junction contained 0 bases not matched to a gene. The CDR3 loop spans 17 amino acids. CDR3 coding DNA: TGCGCCAGCAGCTTGGGGACTAGCGGGGGGGCCTACAATGAGCAGTTCTTC. Protein product: CASSLGTSGGAYNEQFF. Variable domain in full (rest from reference TRBV5-1 and TRBJ2-1): KAGVTQTPRYLIKTRGQQVTLSCSPISGHRSVSWYQQTPGQGLQFLFEYFSETQRNKGNFPGRFSGRQFSNSRSEMNVSTLELGDSALYLCASSLGTSGGAYNEQFFGPGTRLTVL.

The V gene is TRBV5-8, the J gene TRBJ2-1; 12 positions agree with TRBD2. V was pared by 5 bases and J by 8 bases, with 5 bases of the junction left unmatched. Germline CDR1 reads SGHTS; CDR2 reads YDEGEE. The length of the CDR3 is 14 residues. CDR3 DNA sequence: TGTGCCAGCAGGACTAGCGGGAGTAGCCATGAGCAGTTCTTC. Its translation: CASRTSGSSHEQFF.

This clone has a single count. This chain joins TRBV28 and TRBJ2-4; 8 bases map to TRBD2. CDR1 is MDHEN and CDR2 is SYDVKM in the germline V gene. The CDR3 runs to 14 residues. The junction had 5 bases not matched to a gene; V was cut back by 6 bases and J by 4 bases. This CDR3 reads CASSQEREKNIQYF. For the CDR3, the DNA is TGTGCCAGCAGCCAAGAGCGGGAGAAAAACATTCAGTACTTC.

J is TRBJ1-1 and V is TRBV10-3; D not certain. The CDR3 totals 13 residues. Germline lookup yields CDR1 ENHRY and CDR2 SYGVKD. The V end lost 7 bases, the J end lost 1 base, and 10 bases lay between the germline ends. CDR3 in amino acids: CAITARQNTEAFF. DNA of the CDR3: TGTGCCATCACCGCCCGCCAGAACACTGAAGCTTTCTTT.

This chain joins TRBV6-6 and TRBJ2-7; D is unresolved. V lost 0 bases and J lost 3, with 12 bases in between. The CDR3 loop spans 15 amino acids. The germline gives CDR1 MNHNY, CDR2 SVGAGI (reference sequence). The CDR3, as DNA: TGTGCCAGCAGTTACTCCGGTCCCTCCGACTACGAGCAGTACTTC. It is translated as CASSYSGPSDYEQYF.